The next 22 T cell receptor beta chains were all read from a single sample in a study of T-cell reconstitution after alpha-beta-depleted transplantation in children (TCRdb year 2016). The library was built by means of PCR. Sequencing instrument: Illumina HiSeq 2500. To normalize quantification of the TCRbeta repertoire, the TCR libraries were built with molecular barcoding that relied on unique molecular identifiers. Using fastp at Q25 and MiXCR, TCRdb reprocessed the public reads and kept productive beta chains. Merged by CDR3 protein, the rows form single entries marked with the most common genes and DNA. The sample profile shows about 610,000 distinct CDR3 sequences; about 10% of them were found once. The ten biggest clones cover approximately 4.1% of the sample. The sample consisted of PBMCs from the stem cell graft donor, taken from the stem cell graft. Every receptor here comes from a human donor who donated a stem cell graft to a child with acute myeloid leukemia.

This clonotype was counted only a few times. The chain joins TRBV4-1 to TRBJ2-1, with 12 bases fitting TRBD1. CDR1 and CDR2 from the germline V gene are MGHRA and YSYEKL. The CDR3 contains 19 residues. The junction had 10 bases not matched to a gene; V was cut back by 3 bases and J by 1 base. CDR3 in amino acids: CASSQERDRGPLSYNEQFF. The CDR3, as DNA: TGCGCCAGCAGCCAGGAAAGGGACAGGGGGCCCCTGTCCTACAATGAGCAGTTCTTC.

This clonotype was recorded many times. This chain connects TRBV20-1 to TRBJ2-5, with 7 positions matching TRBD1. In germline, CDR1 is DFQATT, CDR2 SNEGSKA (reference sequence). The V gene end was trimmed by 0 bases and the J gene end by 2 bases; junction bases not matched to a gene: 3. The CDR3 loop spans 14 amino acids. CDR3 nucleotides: TGCAGTGCTAGAGATCCCAGGGGGCAAGAGACCCAGTACTTC. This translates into CSARDPRGQETQYF.

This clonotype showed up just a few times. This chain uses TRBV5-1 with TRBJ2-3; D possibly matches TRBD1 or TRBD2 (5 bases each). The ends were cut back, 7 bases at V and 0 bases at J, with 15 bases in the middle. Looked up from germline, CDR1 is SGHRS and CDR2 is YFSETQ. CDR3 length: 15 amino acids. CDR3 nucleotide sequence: TGCGCCAGCGGCCTTCGAGGGGCTAGCACAGATACGCAGTATTTT. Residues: CASGLRGASTDTQYF.

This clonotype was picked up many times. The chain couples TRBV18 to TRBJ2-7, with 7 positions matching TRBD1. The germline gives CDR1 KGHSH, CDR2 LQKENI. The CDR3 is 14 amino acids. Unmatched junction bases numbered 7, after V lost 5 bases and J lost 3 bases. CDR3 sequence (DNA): TGTGCCAGCTCAGCCGGACAGGTGTACTACGAGCAGTACTTC. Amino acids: CASSAGQVYYEQYF. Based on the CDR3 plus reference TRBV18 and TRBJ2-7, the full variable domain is NAGVMQNPRHLVRRRGQEARLRCSPMKGHSHVYWYRQLPEEGLKFMVYLQKENIIDESGMPKERFSAEFPKEGPSILRIQQVVRGDSAAYFCASSAGQVYYEQYFGPGTRLTVT.

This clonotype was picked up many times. CDR3 sequence: CSARTFGLFSYEQYF. DNA for the CDR3: TGCAGTGCTAGAACTTTCGGACTGTTCTCCTACGAGCAGTACTTC. The chain links TRBV20-1 to TRBJ2-7, with D possibly being TRBD2 (5 bases). Per germline, CDR1 DFQATT and CDR2 SNEGSKA (reference sequence). Trimming took off 2 bases at V and 0 bases at J, with 14 bases between the two ends. The CDR3 loop spans 15 amino acids.

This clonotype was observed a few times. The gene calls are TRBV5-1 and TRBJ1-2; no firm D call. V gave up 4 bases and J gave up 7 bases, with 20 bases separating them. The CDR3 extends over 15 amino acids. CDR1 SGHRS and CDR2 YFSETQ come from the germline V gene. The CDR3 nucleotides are TGCGCCAGCAGCCCTTGGGGTGAAGGTTATGGTGGCTACACCTTC. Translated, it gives CASSPWGEGYGGYTF.

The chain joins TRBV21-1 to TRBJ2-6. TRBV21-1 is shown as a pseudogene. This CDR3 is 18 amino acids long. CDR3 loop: CASSSWAVLNSGANVLTF. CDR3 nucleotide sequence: TGTGCCAGCAGCTCCTGGGCAGTTCTCAACTCTGGGGCCAACGTCCTGACTTTC.

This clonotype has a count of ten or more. CDR3 bases: TGTGCCAGCAGCTCCCTGGGACAGAACACTGAAGCTTTCTTT. Amino acids: CASSSLGQNTEAFF. V gene TRBV9 combines with J gene TRBJ1-1; tentative D call: TRBD1 (6 bases). In germline, CDR1 is SGDLS, CDR2 YYNGEE. The CDR3 runs to 14 residues. Trimming shortened V by 4 bases and J by 1 base, and 11 bases separated the two germline ends.

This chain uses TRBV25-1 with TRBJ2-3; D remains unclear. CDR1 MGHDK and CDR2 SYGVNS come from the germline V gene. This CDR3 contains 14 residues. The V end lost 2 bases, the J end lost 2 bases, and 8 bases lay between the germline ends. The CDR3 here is CASSEPGVTDTQYF. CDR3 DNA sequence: TGTGCCAGCAGTGAACCTGGAGTCACAGATACGCAGTATTTT.

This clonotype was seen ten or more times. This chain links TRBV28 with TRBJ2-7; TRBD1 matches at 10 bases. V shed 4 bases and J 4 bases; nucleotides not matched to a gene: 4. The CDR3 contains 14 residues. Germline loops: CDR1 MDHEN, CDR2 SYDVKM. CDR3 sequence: CASSSSDRGYEQYF. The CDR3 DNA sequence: TGTGCCAGCAGTTCCTCGGACAGGGGGTACGAGCAGTACTTC.

This CDR3 is CSASPKAGGDSGANVLTF. CDR3 in DNA: TGCAGTGCTTCTCCTAAAGCGGGAGGGGACTCTGGGGCCAACGTCCTGACTTTC. V usage is TRBV20-1 and J usage is TRBJ2-6, with 10 bases identical to TRBD2. The V segment lost 5 bases and the J segment 0 bases; nucleotides outside the gene matches: 10. The CDR3 is 18 amino acids. Germline assignment: CDR1 DFQATT and CDR2 SNEGSKA (reference sequence).

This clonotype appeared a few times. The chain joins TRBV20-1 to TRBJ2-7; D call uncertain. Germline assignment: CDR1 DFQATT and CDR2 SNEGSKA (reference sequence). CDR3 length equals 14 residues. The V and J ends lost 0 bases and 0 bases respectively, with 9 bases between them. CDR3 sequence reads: CSARDRSSSYEQYF. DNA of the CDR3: TGCAGTGCTAGAGATAGGAGCAGCTCCTACGAGCAGTACTTC.

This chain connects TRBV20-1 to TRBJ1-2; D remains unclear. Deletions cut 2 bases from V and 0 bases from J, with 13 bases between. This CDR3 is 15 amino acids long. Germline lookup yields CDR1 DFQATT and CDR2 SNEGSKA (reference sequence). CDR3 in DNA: TGCAGTGCTAGACGGACGGAACCAGCTAACTATGGCTACACCTTC. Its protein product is CSARRTEPANYGYTF.

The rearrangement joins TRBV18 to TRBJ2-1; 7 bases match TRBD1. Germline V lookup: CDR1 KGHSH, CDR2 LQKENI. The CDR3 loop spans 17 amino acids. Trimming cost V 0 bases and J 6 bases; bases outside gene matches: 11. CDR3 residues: CASSPPRKTGTINEQFF. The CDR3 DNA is TGTGCCAGCTCACCACCGAGGAAGACAGGGACCATCAATGAGCAGTTCTTC.

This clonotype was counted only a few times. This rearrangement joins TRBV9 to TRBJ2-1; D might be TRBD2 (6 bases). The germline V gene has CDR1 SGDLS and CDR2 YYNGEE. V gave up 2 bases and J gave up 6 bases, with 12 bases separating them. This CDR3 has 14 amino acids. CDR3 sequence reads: CASSVGGISNEQFF. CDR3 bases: TGTGCCAGCAGCGTTGGCGGGATAAGCAATGAGCAGTTCTTC.

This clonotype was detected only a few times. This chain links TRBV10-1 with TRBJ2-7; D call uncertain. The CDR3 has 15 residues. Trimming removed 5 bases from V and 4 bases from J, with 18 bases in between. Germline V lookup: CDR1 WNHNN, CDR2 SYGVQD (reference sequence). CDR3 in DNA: TGCGCCAGCAGTCCAGACACTTCGTTTTATTACGAGCAGTACTTC. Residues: CASSPDTSFYYEQYF.

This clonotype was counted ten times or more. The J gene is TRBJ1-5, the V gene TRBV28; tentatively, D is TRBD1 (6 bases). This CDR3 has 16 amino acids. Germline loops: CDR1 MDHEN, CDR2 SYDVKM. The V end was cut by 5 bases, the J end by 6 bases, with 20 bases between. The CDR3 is CASSTTSRGQSQPQHF. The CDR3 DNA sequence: TGTGCCAGCAGTACTACCTCCAGGGGCCAGAGTCAGCCCCAGCATTTT. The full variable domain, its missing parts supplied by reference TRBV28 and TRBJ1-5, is DVKVTQSSRYLVKRTGEKVFLECVQDMDHENMFWYRQDPGLGLRLIYFSYDVKMKEKGDIPEGYSVSREKKERFSLILESASTNQTSMYLCASSTTSRGQSQPQHFGDGTRLSIL.

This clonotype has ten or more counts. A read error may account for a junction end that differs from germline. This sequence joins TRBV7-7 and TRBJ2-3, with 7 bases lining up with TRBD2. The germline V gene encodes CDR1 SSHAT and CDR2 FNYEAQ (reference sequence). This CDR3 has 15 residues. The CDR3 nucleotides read TGTGCTAGCAGCCTCACGGGACTATCCACAGATACGCAGTATTTT. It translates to CASSLTGLSTDTQYF.

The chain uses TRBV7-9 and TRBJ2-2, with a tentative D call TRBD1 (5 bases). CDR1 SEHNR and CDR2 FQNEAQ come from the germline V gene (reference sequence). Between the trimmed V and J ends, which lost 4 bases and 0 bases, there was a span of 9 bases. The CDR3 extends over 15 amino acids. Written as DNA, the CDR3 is TGTGCCAGCAGCTCGGACATCTCGAACACCGGGGAGCTGTTTTTT. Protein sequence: CASSSDISNTGELFF.

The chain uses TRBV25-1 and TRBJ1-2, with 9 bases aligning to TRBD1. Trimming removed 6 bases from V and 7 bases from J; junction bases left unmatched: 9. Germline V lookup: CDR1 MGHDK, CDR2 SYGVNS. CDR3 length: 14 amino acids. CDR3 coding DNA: TGTGCCAGCAGACGGACAGGGGACGCGCGTGGCTACACCTTC. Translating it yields CASRRTGDARGYTF.

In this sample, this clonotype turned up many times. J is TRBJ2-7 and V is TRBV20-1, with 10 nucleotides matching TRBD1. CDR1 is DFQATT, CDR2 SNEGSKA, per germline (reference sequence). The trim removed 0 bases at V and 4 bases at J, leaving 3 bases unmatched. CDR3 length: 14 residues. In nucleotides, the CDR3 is TGCAGTGCTAGAGATGACAGGGGGCTTTACGAGCAGTACTTC. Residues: CSARDDRGLYEQYF.

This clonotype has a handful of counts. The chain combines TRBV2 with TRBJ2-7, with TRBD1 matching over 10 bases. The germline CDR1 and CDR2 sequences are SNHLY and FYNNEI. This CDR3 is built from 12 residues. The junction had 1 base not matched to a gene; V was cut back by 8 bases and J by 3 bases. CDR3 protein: CASGDRGYEQYF. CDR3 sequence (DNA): TGTGCCAGCGGGGACAGGGGCTACGAGCAGTACTTC.